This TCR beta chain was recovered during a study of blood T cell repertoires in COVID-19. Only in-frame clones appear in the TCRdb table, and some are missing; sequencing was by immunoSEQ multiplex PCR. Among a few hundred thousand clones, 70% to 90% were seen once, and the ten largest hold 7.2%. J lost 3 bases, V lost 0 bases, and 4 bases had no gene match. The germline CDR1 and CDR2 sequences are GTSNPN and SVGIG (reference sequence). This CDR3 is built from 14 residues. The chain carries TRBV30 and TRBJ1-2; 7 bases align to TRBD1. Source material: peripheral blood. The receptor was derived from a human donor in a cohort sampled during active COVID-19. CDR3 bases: TGTGCCTGGAGTGTTGACAGGGCTCACTATGGCTACACCTTC. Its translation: CAWSVDRAHYGYTF.